Presented here are 30 T cell receptor beta chains from one specimen sequenced in a study of cytomegalovirus exposure and HLA in healthy donors (dated by TCRdb to 2016 to 2017). The library was made by the immunoSEQ multiplex PCR assay. For the multiplex PCR, a mixture combining 60 forward primers for TCR Vbeta segments and 13 reverse primers for TCR Jbeta segments was used. What TCRdb holds here is the immuneACCESS table cut down to in-frame rearrangements. Part of the clones is not present; checked against another copy, under half of the missing clones reflect an unresolved V gene, and the others are unexplained. For this sample, the table gives about 170,000 clones. About 1.2% of the sample goes to the ten largest clones. The sequencing sample was made of PBMCs. The receptors stem from a woman aged 60-75 years in good health and CMV-seronegative.

The rearrangement links TRBV5-1 to TRBJ1-1; D perhaps matches TRBD1 (6 bases). V lost 10 bases and J lost 2, with 18 bases in between. Germline CDR1 reads SGHRS; CDR2 reads YFSETQ. The CDR3 loop spans 14 amino acids. The CDR3 protein is CASRRGGQNTEAFF. CDR3 bases: TGCGCCTCTCGCCGGGGGGGCCAAAACACTGAAGCTTTCTTT.

The genes are TRBV5-4 and TRBJ1-1, with D possibly being TRBD1 (6 bases). CDR1 and CDR2 from the germline V gene are SGHNT and YYREEE (reference sequence). Trimming pared 4 bases from V and 1 base from J, leaving 11 bases between. The CDR3 has 14 amino acids. The CDR3 here is CASSPRGGNTEAFF. In DNA, the CDR3 is TGTGCCAGCAGCCCGAGGGGGGGGAACACTGAAGCTTTCTTT.

Frequency places this clone as medium-sized. This chain links TRBV2 with TRBJ1-4; D possibly corresponds to TRBD1 (6 bases). The CDR3 contains 13 residues. The V end lost 7 bases, the J end lost 5 bases, and 11 bases lay between the germline ends. CDR1 is SNHLY and CDR2 is FYNNEI in the germline V gene. The CDR3 region has the DNA TGTGCCAGCAAGGACAGCGAGAATGAAAAACTGTTTTTT. Protein sequence: CASKDSENEKLFF.

The J gene is TRBJ2-1, the V gene TRBV6-4, with TRBD2 matching over 9 bases. J lost 2 bases, V lost 3 bases, and 2 bases had no gene match. Germline V CDR1 and CDR2: MRHNA, SNTAGT. CDR3 size: 15 residues. The CDR3 loop reads CASSEAGGAYNEQFF. The CDR3 DNA reads TGTGCCAGCAGTGAGGCGGGAGGGGCCTACAATGAGCAGTTCTTC.

This sequence joins TRBV11-2 and TRBJ1-6; D is unclear. This CDR3 contains 18 residues. Germline-derived CDR1 and CDR2 are SGHAT and FQNNGV. V was pared by 1 base and J by 0 bases, with 13 bases between. The chain's CDR3 is CASSLGRLTSSYNSPLHF. In DNA form, the CDR3 reads TGTGCCAGCAGCTTAGGGCGACTCACGAGCTCCTATAATTCACCCCTCCACTTT.

J is TRBJ2-5 and V is TRBV6-6, with D possibly matching TRBD2 (5 bases). V was trimmed by 8 bases and J by 4 bases, leaving 20 bases between them. This CDR3 comprises 15 residues. Germline V gene lookup returns CDR1 MNHNY and CDR2 SVGAGI (reference sequence). CDR3 DNA: TGTGCCAGCTGCCACCTGGGCAGCGGCGTAGAGACCCAGTACTTC. Encoded protein: CASCHLGSGVETQYF.

The chain couples TRBV2 to TRBJ1-1; 7 positions match TRBD1. V shed 4 bases, J shed 4 bases, and the junction held 9 bases outside the gene matches. The CDR3 is made up of 15 amino acids. Looked up from germline, CDR1 is SNHLY and CDR2 is FYNNEI. The CDR3 coding sequence is TGTGCCAGCAGTGTGGGGGGACAGTTGAGCACTGAAGCTTTCTTT. Protein product: CASSVGGQLSTEAFF.

The chain links TRBV18 to TRBJ2-7; the D gene is possibly TRBD1 (6 bases). This CDR3 contains 13 residues. V lost 4 bases to trimming and J lost 6 bases, with 13 bases between them. Germline CDR1 and CDR2: KGHSH and LQKENI. CDR3 DNA: TGTGCCAGCTCACAAAACAGGGCAGGCGAGCAGTACTTC. Translated: CASSQNRAGEQYF.

A note on this clone: Other DNA sequences from this sample encode an identical CDR3 as well. The CDR3 region is CASSLDPGMNTEAFF. The CDR3, as DNA: TGCGCCAGCAGCTTGGATCCAGGGATGAACACTGAAGCTTTCTTT. The V and J genes are TRBV5-1 and TRBJ1-1; D possibly corresponds to TRBD1 (5 bases). The CDR3 consists of 15 residues. CDR1 SGHRS and CDR2 YFSETQ come from the germline V gene. Deletions cut 0 bases from V and 0 bases from J, with 9 bases between.

The gene calls are TRBV7-2 and TRBJ2-7; TRBD2 aligns across 10 bases. Germline values: CDR1 SGHTA, CDR2 FQGNSA. The CDR3 totals 14 residues. The V and J ends lost 5 bases and 7 bases, in that order; junction bases with no gene match: 8. CDR3 nucleotides: TGTGCCAGCAGCCAAAGCGGGGGGGCAGGGGAGCAGTACTTC. This codes for CASSQSGGAGEQYF.

This chain connects TRBV2 to TRBJ1-2; 9 positions agree with TRBD1. This CDR3 has 14 residues. CDR1 and CDR2 (germline): SNHLY, FYNNEI. Germline trimming cut 8 bases from V and 3 bases from J; bases unmatched to any gene: 7. CDR3 amino acids: CASAGQGIDYGYTF. Here the CDR3 DNA reads TGTGCCAGCGCCGGACAGGGGATCGACTATGGCTACACCTTC.

The J gene is TRBJ1-1, the V gene TRBV7-3; D perhaps matches TRBD1 (6 bases). The ends were cut back, 6 bases at V and 1 base at J, with 12 bases in the middle. This CDR3 comprises 14 residues. From germline, CDR1 is SGHTA and CDR2 FQGTGA. CDR3 region: CASSSQGQNTEAFF. As DNA, the CDR3 is TGTGCCAGCAGTTCACAGGGCCAGAACACTGAAGCTTTCTTT.

The chain carries TRBV5-5 and TRBJ2-7, with 9 bases that match TRBD2. Germline trimming cut 4 bases from V and 3 bases from J; bases unmatched to any gene: 5. The length of the CDR3 is 14 residues. Germline loops: CDR1 SGHKS, CDR2 YYEKEE (reference sequence). Here the CDR3 DNA reads TGTGCCAGCAGCGGGCTAGCGGGGAACTACGAGCAGTACTTC. Its protein is CASSGLAGNYEQYF.

The J gene is TRBJ2-7, the V gene TRBV2; no reliable D call. Germline V gene sequence: CDR1 SNHLY, CDR2 FYNNEI. Trimming removed 0 bases at V and 4 bases at J, with 13 bases between. The CDR3 is 15 amino acids. CDR3 coding DNA: TGTGCCAGCAGTGAAGCGTTCCGGTTCGCGTACGAGCAGTACTTC. It translates to CASSEAFRFAYEQYF.

The CDR3 loop is CASSYGLAGLVQYF. CDR3 in DNA: TGTGCCAGCAGTTACGGCCTAGCGGGGTTAGTACAGTACTTC. The chain combines TRBV6-5 with TRBJ2-5; 9 bases line up with TRBD2. The CDR3 runs to 14 residues. Per germline, CDR1 MNHEY and CDR2 SVGAGI. V trimming: 2 bases; J trimming: 11 bases; junction bases outside the gene matches: 9.

The rearrangement joins TRBV30 to TRBJ2-5; D gene uncertain. CDR3 size: 14 residues. Germline V CDR1 and CDR2: GTSNPN, SVGIG (reference sequence). Trimming took off 0 bases at V and 1 base at J, with 9 bases between the two ends. The CDR3 reads CAWSVTGGQETQYF. CDR3 DNA sequence: TGTGCCTGGAGTGTAACTGGCGGCCAAGAGACCCAGTACTTC.

The chain has TRBV29-1 and TRBJ2-7; 13 nucleotides line up with TRBD2. This CDR3 contains 13 residues. V lost 6 bases, J lost 4 bases, and 3 bases stayed unmatched. CDR1 and CDR2 from the germline V gene are SQVTM and ANQGSEA. CDR3 DNA: TGCAGCGTCAGACTAGCGGGAGGATACGAGCAGTACTTC. The encoded protein is CSVRLAGGYEQYF.

The chain employs TRBV7-3 and TRBJ2-3, with 9 bases aligning to TRBD2. V lost 4 bases to trimming and J lost 3 bases; unmatched junction nucleotides: 8. The germline gives CDR1 SGHTA, CDR2 FQGTGA. The CDR3 length is 16 residues. CDR3 sequence (DNA): TGTGCCAGCAGCTCCGTTAGCGGGGGCGGAACAGATACGCAGTATTTT. The encoded protein is CASSSVSGGGTDTQYF.

The gene calls are TRBV29-1 and TRBJ1-5, with D perhaps TRBD1 (6 bases). V lost 4 bases to trimming and J lost 4 bases, with 14 bases between them. This CDR3 spans 14 amino acids. In germline, CDR1 is SQVTM, CDR2 ANQGSEA. CDR3 coding DNA: TGCAGCGTTGTAACCGGGACACTTAATCAGCCCCAGCATTTT. Translated: CSVVTGTLNQPQHF. Full variable domain (outside the CDR3, taken from reference TRBV29-1 and TRBJ1-5): SAVISQKPSRDICQRGTSLTIQCQVDSQVTMMFWYRQQPGQSLTLIATANQGSEATYESGFVIDKFPISRPNLTFSTLTVSNMSPEDSSIYLCSVVTGTLNQPQHFGDGTRLSIL.

The chain recombines TRBV4-2 with TRBJ2-5, with D possibly being TRBD2 (5 bases). The J call may be faulty, since TRBJ2-7 better matches the DNA end. There are 14 residues in the CDR3. Looked up from germline, CDR1 is LGHNA and CDR2 is YNFKEQ. The CDR3 DNA reads as TGTGCCAGCAGCTCTCTTGGACTGAGCTACGAGCAGTACTTC. It translates to CASSSLGLSYEQYF.

The chain carries TRBV5-1 and TRBJ2-2; D is possibly TRBD1 (6 bases). This CDR3 has 15 amino acids. Germline CDR1 is SGHRS and CDR2 is YFSETQ. V was cut by 4 bases and J by 4 bases, with 14 bases left in between. This chain's CDR3 is CASSPKQGGTGELFF. Here the CDR3 DNA reads TGCGCCAGCAGCCCAAAACAGGGTGGCACCGGGGAGCTGTTTTTT.

CDR3 loop: CASSPKQGPQETQYF. The CDR3 coding sequence is TGTGCCAGCAGCCCTAAACAGGGGCCTCAAGAGACCCAGTACTTC. The chain joins TRBV7-9 to TRBJ2-5, with TRBD1 matching over 7 bases. This CDR3 has 15 amino acids. Germline trimming cut 5 bases from V and 2 bases from J; bases unmatched to any gene: 8. Germline CDR1 SEHNR, CDR2 FQNEAQ (reference sequence). Full variable domain (missing parts from reference TRBV7-9 and TRBJ2-5): DTGVSQNPRHKITKRGQNVTFRCDPISEHNRLYWYRQTLGQGPEFLTYFQNEAQLEKSRLLSDRFSAERPKGSFSTLEIQRTEQGDSAMYLCASSPKQGPQETQYFGPGTRLLVL.

The chain links TRBV5-1 to TRBJ2-5; D remains unclear. The germline V and J ends were trimmed by 5 bases and 4 bases, with 15 bases remaining between them. The CDR3 totals 14 residues. Germline assignment: CDR1 SGHRS and CDR2 YFSETQ. CDR3 DNA sequence: TGCGCCAGCAGAGGCGCCTTGCGGTCAGAGACCCAGTACTTC. This sequence encodes CASRGALRSETQYF.

CDR3 in DNA: TGTGCCAGCAGTTACTCTGAGAGCTACTCTGGAAACACCATATATTTT. Residues: CASSYSESYSGNTIYF. V is TRBV6-6 and J is TRBJ1-3; D not resolved. Germline V CDR1 and CDR2: MNHNY, SVGAGI (reference sequence). V gave up 0 bases and J gave up 0 bases, with 9 bases separating them. CDR3 length: 16 residues.

The CDR3 protein is CASSERGAQGWADTQYF. CDR3 DNA sequence: TGTGCCAGCAGTGAGAGGGGGGCACAGGGGTGGGCAGATACGCAGTATTTT. This chain joins TRBV25-1 and TRBJ2-3; D possibly corresponds to TRBD1 (7 bases). V lost 3 bases and J lost 4, with 20 bases in between. From germline, CDR1 is MGHDK and CDR2 SYGVNS. The CDR3 is 17 amino acids.

The genes are TRBV6-1 and TRBJ1-2, with D possibly being TRBD1 (5 bases). There are 14 residues in the CDR3. Germline CDR1 MNHNS, CDR2 SASEGT. V lost 7 bases and J lost 0, with 12 bases in between. For the CDR3, the DNA is TGTGCCAGCAAGTGGTCAGGGTCTAACTATGGCTACACCTTC. Its protein is CASKWSGSNYGYTF.

The chain has TRBV5-1 and TRBJ1-2; 9 bases are shared with TRBD1. The CDR3 spans 16 residues. Germline values: CDR1 SGHRS, CDR2 YFSETQ. Unmatched junction bases numbered 6, after V lost 0 bases and J lost 3 bases. In nucleotides, the CDR3 is TGCGCCAGCAGCTTGGGGACAGGGGCGCGCGACTATGGCTACACCTTC. Its translation is CASSLGTGARDYGYTF.

V is TRBV2 and J is TRBJ1-4; 9 bases are shared with TRBD1. CDR1 SNHLY and CDR2 FYNNEI come from the germline V gene. The V gene end was trimmed by 4 bases and the J gene end by 3 bases; junction bases not matched to a gene: 24. CDR3 length: 22 amino acids. The CDR3 DNA reads TGTGCCAGCAGTGGGAGGGGTATTAACAGGGGGCGAAAAGCTATGGCTAATGAAAAACTGTTTTTT. It encodes CASSGRGINRGRKAMANEKLFF.

V and J are TRBV7-6 and TRBJ1-6; 7 bases map to TRBD1. This CDR3 spans 17 amino acids. Trimming at V came to 4 bases and at J to 8 bases, leaving 14 bases not matched to a gene. CDR1 and CDR2 from the germline V gene are SGHVS and FNYEAQ. Written as DNA, the CDR3 is TGTGCCAGCAGCTCCCTGTCAAGACAGGGTAGGGATTCACCCCTCCACTTT. Protein sequence: CASSSLSRQGRDSPLHF.

The rearrangement joins TRBV7-2 to TRBJ1-2; a possible D gene is TRBD1 (6 bases). The CDR3 spans 14 residues. The V end was cut by 4 bases, the J end by 7 bases, with 16 bases between. The germline gives CDR1 SGHTA, CDR2 FQGNSA. The CDR3 loop reads CASSYRAGEGGYTF. The DNA for the CDR3 is TGTGCCAGCAGCTATAGGGCAGGGGAGGGTGGCTACACCTTC.